What follows are 23 T cell receptor beta chains derived from one specimen sequenced in a study of STAT5B mutations in CD4+ large granular lymphocyte leukemia. Profiling relied on immunoSEQ multiplex PCR, and the TCRdb table lists in-frame clones only, not all of them. Of tens of thousands of clones in the sample, about 86% were seen once. Source material: CD4+ T cells from blood buffy coats. All receptors derive from a human donor in good health.

The chain links TRBV5-1 to TRBJ2-1, with 10 positions matching TRBD2. With 1 base clipped from V and 8 bases from J, the junction kept 3 bases outside the gene matches. The germline gives CDR1 SGHRS, CDR2 YFSETQ. The CDR3 loop spans 14 amino acids. CDR3 bases: TGCGCCAGCAGCTTGACCGGGACTAGCGATGAGCAGTTCTTC. It codes for CASSLTGTSDEQFF.

This chain connects TRBV20-1 to TRBJ1-2; no definite D call. This CDR3 has 11 residues. Looked up from germline, CDR1 is DFQATT and CDR2 is SNEGSKA (reference sequence). With 6 bases removed from V and 4 bases from J, the gap between germline ends came to 9 bases. CDR3 sequence (DNA): TGCAGTGCGCCCGAGGGCTATGGCTACACCTTC. Its protein is CSAPEGYGYTF.

V and J are TRBV27 and TRBJ2-6; tentative D call: TRBD2 (5 bases). The germline CDR1 and CDR2 sequences are MNHEY and SMNVEV (reference sequence). V was clipped by 5 bases and J by 0 bases, with 8 bases between them. This CDR3 is built from 15 residues. Here the CDR3 reads CASSTTSSGANVLTF. In DNA, the CDR3 is TGTGCCAGCAGTACTACTAGCTCTGGGGCCAACGTCCTGACTTTC.

The chain carries TRBV5-4 and TRBJ2-7; the D call may be TRBD1 or TRBD2 (5 bases each). V was clipped by 4 bases and J by 9 bases, with 23 bases between them. The CDR3 runs 15 residues. The V gene's germline CDR1 is SGHNT and CDR2 YYREEE (reference sequence). The CDR3 region is CASSDSGTGVRRQYF. DNA for the CDR3: TGTGCCAGCAGCGACTCCGGGACCGGAGTGAGGAGGCAGTACTTC.

The rearrangement links TRBV7-8 to TRBJ2-2, with 12 nucleotides matching TRBD2. Germline trimming cut 1 base from V and 5 bases from J; bases unmatched to any gene: 11. Germline CDR1 and CDR2: SGHVS and FQNEAQ. The CDR3 contains 19 residues. The CDR3 DNA reads TGTGCCAGCAGCTTAGGTCTTCTAGCGGGAGGGCCTTGGACCGGGGAGCTGTTTTTT. The encoded protein is CASSLGLLAGGPWTGELFF. Drawing the rest from reference TRBV7-8 and TRBJ2-2, the complete variable domain is GAGVSQSPRYKVAKRGQDVALRCDPISGHVSLFWYQQALGQGPEFLTYFQNEAQLDKSGLPSDRFFAERPEGSVSTLKIQRTQQEDSAVYLCASSLGLLAGGPWTGELFFGEGSRLTVL.

This chain joins TRBV5-4 and TRBJ2-3; maybe TRBD2 (5 bases). The V gene's germline CDR1 is SGHNT and CDR2 YYREEE (reference sequence). V dropped 3 bases and J dropped 5 bases, with 19 bases sitting between them. This CDR3 is 16 amino acids long. In nucleotides, the CDR3 is TGTGCCAGCAGCTCGGTTGGGCGGGCGAGGAAAGATACGCAGTATTTT. It is translated as CASSSVGRARKDTQYF.

This chain joins TRBV21-1 and TRBJ1-3; no DNA check was done on the table's D call, TRBD1. TRBV21-1 is classified as a pseudogene. This CDR3 spans 19 amino acids. The CDR3 DNA is TGTGCCAGCAGCGTCCGCCCGGAACCGGGACAGGGGAACGGAAACACCATATATTTT. Protein: CASSVRPEPGQGNGNTIYF.

The chain carries TRBV30 and TRBJ1-2, with D uncertain. V was shortened by 0 bases and J by 2 bases, with 10 bases between the two germline ends. This CDR3 contains 14 residues. In germline, CDR1 is GTSNPN, CDR2 SVGIG (reference sequence). In nucleotides, the CDR3 is TGTGCCTGGAGTGTTCGGCCGGGGAACTATGGCTACACCTTC. This encodes CAWSVRPGNYGYTF.

The chain uses TRBV5-1 and TRBJ2-3, with 8 bases lining up with TRBD2. V was pared by 4 bases and J by 5 bases, with 12 bases of the junction left unmatched. Germline CDR1 reads SGHRS; CDR2 reads YFSETQ. The CDR3 is 16 amino acids. Here the CDR3 DNA reads TGCGCCAGCAGCCTCCTCACTAGCGGAGGTGGAGATACGCAGTATTTT. It yields the protein CASSLLTSGGGDTQYF. Full variable domain (outside the CDR3, taken from reference TRBV5-1 and TRBJ2-3): KAGVTQTPRYLIKTRGQQVTLSCSPISGHRSVSWYQQTPGQGLQFLFEYFSETQRNKGNFPGRFSGRQFSNSRSEMNVSTLELGDSALYLCASSLLTSGGGDTQYFGPGTRLTVL.

This clone occurred once. The chain couples TRBV7-7 to TRBJ2-5; 8 positions match TRBD1. The CDR3 loop spans 14 amino acids. The germline V gene has CDR1 SSHAT and CDR2 FNYEAQ (reference sequence). With 5 bases clipped from V and 5 bases from J, the junction kept 7 bases outside the gene matches. The CDR3 DNA sequence: TGTGCCAGCAGCCGGACAGGGTTGGGGGAGACCCAGTACTTC. This encodes CASSRTGLGETQYF.

This chain links TRBV30 with TRBJ2-2, with D possibly being TRBD1 (5 bases). Trimming removed 3 bases from V and 5 bases from J, with 10 bases in between. The CDR3 consists of 13 residues. Germline V gives CDR1 GTSNPN, CDR2 SVGIG (reference sequence). Here the CDR3 DNA reads TGTGCCTGGAGGCAGGGAAATACCGGGGAGCTGTTTTTT. Its translation: CAWRQGNTGELFF.

This chain joins TRBV6-6 and TRBJ1-2; the match to TRBD1 covers 8 bases. The CDR3 has 14 amino acids. After removal of 6 bases from V and 5 bases from J, the junction contained 8 bases not matched to a gene. Germline V gives CDR1 MNHNY, CDR2 SVGAGI (reference sequence). Here the CDR3 reads CASSPPGQAYGYTF. The DNA of the CDR3 is TGTGCCAGCAGCCCACCGGGACAGGCATATGGCTACACCTTC.

The chain links TRBV28 to TRBJ1-3; no firm D call. Trimming removed 5 bases from V and 0 bases from J, with 11 bases in between. Germline CDR1 reads MDHEN; CDR2 reads SYDVKM. The CDR3 consists of 15 residues. The CDR3 protein is CASSPYLDSGNTIYF. The CDR3 region has the DNA TGTGCCAGCAGTCCGTATCTCGACTCTGGAAACACCATATATTTT.

V usage is TRBV18 and J usage is TRBJ2-7, with 10 bases lining up with TRBD1. After removal of 3 bases from V and 2 bases from J, the junction contained 1 base not matched to a gene. CDR3 size: 14 residues. Germline values: CDR1 KGHSH, CDR2 LQKENI. The CDR3 bases are TGTGCCAGCTCACCTGGACAGGGGGCCTACGAGCAGTACTTC. Residues: CASSPGQGAYEQYF. Using reference TRBV18 and TRBJ2-7 for the parts outside the CDR3, the full variable domain is NAGVMQNPRHLVRRRGQEARLRCSPMKGHSHVYWYRQLPEEGLKFMVYLQKENIIDESGMPKERFSAEFPKEGPSILRIQQVVRGDSAAYFCASSPGQGAYEQYFGPGTRLTVT.

CDR3 nucleotides: TGTGCCAGCTCAGGCCAGGGCCCCACCTACGAGCAGTACTTC. Translating it yields CASSGQGPTYEQYF. This chain uses TRBV18 with TRBJ2-7; D may be TRBD1 (5 bases). Germline V gene data show CDR1 as KGHSH and CDR2 as LQKENI. This CDR3 is built from 14 residues. Trimming cost V 5 bases and J 2 bases, with 13 bases left between them. The entire variable domain, with the rest obtained from reference TRBV18 and TRBJ2-7, is as follows: NAGVMQNPRHLVRRRGQEARLRCSPMKGHSHVYWYRQLPEEGLKFMVYLQKENIIDESGMPKERFSAEFPKEGPSILRIQQVVRGDSAAYFCASSGQGPTYEQYFGPGTRLTVT.

Written as DNA, the CDR3 is TGCGCCAGCAGCCAAGGCCCCTCAGGGAGGGCCACAGATACGCAGTATTTT. This gives the protein CASSQGPSGRATDTQYF. The J gene is TRBJ2-3, the V gene TRBV4-3; TRBD2 aligns across 7 bases. CDR1 is LGHNA, CDR2 YSLEER, per germline. The CDR3 covers 17 residues. Trimming took 1 base from V and 2 from J; bases not matched to a gene: 9.

The V call is TRBV29-1, the J call TRBJ2-3, with D tentatively TRBD2 (7 bases). The germline gives CDR1 SQVTM, CDR2 ANQGSEA. The CDR3 extends over 14 amino acids. The chain's CDR3 is CSSGRGFLADTQYF. The CDR3 nucleotides read TGCAGTTCTGGGAGGGGGTTCCTCGCAGATACGCAGTATTTT.

This rearrangement joins TRBV7-9 to TRBJ1-1, with D unclear. CDR1 is SEHNR, CDR2 FQNEAQ, per germline (reference sequence). Trimming shortened V by 5 bases and J by 3 bases, and 13 bases separated the two germline ends. The CDR3 length is 14 residues. CDR3 protein: CASSQKPVYTEAFF. CDR3 DNA sequence: TGTGCCAGCAGCCAGAAGCCCGTTTACACTGAAGCTTTCTTT.

This chain joins TRBV5-6 and TRBJ2-7, with 9 bases that match TRBD2. The CDR3 contains 15 residues. V gave up 2 bases and J gave up 0 bases; unmatched junction bases: 3. Germline CDR1 reads SGHDT; CDR2 reads YYEEEE. This CDR3 reads CASSLAGGNSYEQYF. The CDR3 nucleotides are TGTGCCAGCAGCTTAGCGGGGGGTAACTCCTACGAGCAGTACTTC.

This chain connects TRBV5-1 to TRBJ2-5, with 10 bases lining up with TRBD2. Per the germline V gene, CDR1 is SGHRS and CDR2 is YFSETQ. The J segment lost 3 bases and the V segment lost 5 bases, leaving 4 bases of the junction unmatched. The CDR3 consists of 14 residues. The CDR3 sequence is CASSRTSGEETQYF. CDR3 DNA sequence: TGCGCCAGCAGTCGGACTAGCGGAGAAGAGACCCAGTACTTC. Using reference TRBV5-1 and TRBJ2-5 for the parts outside the CDR3, the full variable domain is KAGVTQTPRYLIKTRGQQVTLSCSPISGHRSVSWYQQTPGQGLQFLFEYFSETQRNKGNFPGRFSGRQFSNSRSEMNVSTLELGDSALYLCASSRTSGEETQYFGPGTRLLVL.

The chain has TRBV30 and TRBJ1-4; no reliable D call. V was pared by 3 bases and J by 7 bases, with 15 bases between. This CDR3 spans 14 amino acids. Per germline, CDR1 GTSNPN and CDR2 SVGIG (reference sequence). The CDR3 region has the DNA TGTGCCTGGAGCCCCCGGCAGGACGGTGAAAAACTGTTTTTT. Translation gives CAWSPRQDGEKLFF.

This chain links TRBV28 with TRBJ2-1; 9 bases are shared with TRBD2. V lost 5 bases and J lost 2; bases outside the gene matches: 13. Germline assignment: CDR1 MDHEN and CDR2 SYDVKM. This CDR3 is 18 amino acids long. The CDR3 DNA reads TGTGCCAGCAGTCCGAATCGCCGACTAGCGGAAACCTACAATGAGCAGTTCTTC. Protein: CASSPNRRLAETYNEQFF. Combining the CDR3 with reference TRBV28 and TRBJ2-1 gives the whole variable domain DVKVTQSSRYLVKRTGEKVFLECVQDMDHENMFWYRQDPGLGLRLIYFSYDVKMKEKGDIPEGYSVSREKKERFSLILESASTNQTSMYLCASSPNRRLAETYNEQFFGPGTRLTVL.

V and J are TRBV12-2 and TRBJ1-2; TRBD1 is the table's D call, not checked against the DNA. TRBV12-2 is a pseudogene segment. CDR3 length: 14 residues. CDR3 coding DNA: TGTGCAAGTCGACGACAGGGTCCTAACTATGGCTACACCTTC. Encoded protein: CASRRQGPNYGYTF.